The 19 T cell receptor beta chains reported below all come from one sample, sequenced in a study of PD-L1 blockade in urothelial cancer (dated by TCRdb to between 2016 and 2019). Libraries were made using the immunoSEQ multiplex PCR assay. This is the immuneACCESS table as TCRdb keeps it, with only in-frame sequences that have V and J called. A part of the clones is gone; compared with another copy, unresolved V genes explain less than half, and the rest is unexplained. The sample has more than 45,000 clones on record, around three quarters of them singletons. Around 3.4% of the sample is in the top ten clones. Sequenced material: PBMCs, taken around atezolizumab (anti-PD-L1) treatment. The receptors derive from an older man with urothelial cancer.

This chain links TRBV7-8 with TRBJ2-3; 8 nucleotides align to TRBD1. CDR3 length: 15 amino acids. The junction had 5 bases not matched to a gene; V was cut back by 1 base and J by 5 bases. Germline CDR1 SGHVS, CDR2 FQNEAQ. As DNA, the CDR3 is TGTGCCAGCAGCTTAGACGGGACAGGTGGAGATACGCAGTATTTT. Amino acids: CASSLDGTGGDTQYF.

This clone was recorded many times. The CDR3 DNA reads as TGTGCCAGCACCCCCGGCAGGACCGGGGAGCTGTTTTTT. It codes for CASTPGRTGELFF. The V and J genes are TRBV6-6 and TRBJ2-2; no reliable D call. V dropped 7 bases and J dropped 5 bases, with 11 bases sitting between them. This CDR3 is built from 13 residues. CDR1 MNHNY and CDR2 SVGAGI come from the germline V gene (reference sequence).

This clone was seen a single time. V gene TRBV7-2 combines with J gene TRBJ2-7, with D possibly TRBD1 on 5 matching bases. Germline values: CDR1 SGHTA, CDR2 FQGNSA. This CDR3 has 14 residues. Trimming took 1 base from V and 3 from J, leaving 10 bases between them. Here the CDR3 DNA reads TGTGCCAGCAGCTTAGTCATGCAGGGCTACGAGCAGTACTTC. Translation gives CASSLVMQGYEQYF.

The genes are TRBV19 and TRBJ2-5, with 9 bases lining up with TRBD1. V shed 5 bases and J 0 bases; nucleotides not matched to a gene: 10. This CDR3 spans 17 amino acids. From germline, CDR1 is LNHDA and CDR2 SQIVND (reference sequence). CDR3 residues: CASSLGPTGGYQETQYF. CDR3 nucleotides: TGTGCCAGTAGTTTAGGTCCGACAGGGGGGTACCAAGAGACCCAGTACTTC.

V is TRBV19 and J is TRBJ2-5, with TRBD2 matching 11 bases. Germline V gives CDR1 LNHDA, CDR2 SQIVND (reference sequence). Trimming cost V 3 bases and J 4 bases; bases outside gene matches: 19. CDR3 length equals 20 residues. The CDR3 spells CASSIRLRASGGPGTETQYF. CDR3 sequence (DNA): TGTGCCAGTAGTATCCGCCTGAGGGCTAGCGGGGGGCCTGGAACAGAGACCCAGTACTTC. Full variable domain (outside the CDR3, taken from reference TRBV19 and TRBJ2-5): DGGITQSPKYLFRKEGQNVTLSCEQNLNHDAMYWYRQDPGQGLRLIYYSQIVNDFQKGDIAEGYSVSREKKESFPLTVTSAQKNPTAFYLCASSIRLRASGGPGTETQYFGPGTRLLVL.

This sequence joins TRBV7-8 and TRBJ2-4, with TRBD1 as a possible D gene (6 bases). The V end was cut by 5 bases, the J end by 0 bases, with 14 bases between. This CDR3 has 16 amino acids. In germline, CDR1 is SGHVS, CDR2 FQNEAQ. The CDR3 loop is CASSIGQTLAKNIQYF. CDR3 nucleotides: TGTGCCAGCAGCATAGGACAGACGCTAGCCAAAAACATTCAGTACTTC.

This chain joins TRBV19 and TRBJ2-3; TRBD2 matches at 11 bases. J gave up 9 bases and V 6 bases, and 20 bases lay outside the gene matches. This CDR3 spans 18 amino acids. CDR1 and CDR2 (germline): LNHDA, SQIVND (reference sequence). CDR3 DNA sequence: TGTGCCAGTAGCCTACAGCCTTTTAGCGGGGGGGACACAGGAACGCAGTATTTT. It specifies CASSLQPFSGGDTGTQYF.

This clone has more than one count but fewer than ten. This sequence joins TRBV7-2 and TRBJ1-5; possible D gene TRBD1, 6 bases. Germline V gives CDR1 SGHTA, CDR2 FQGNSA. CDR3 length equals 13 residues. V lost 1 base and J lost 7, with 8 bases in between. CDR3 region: CASSLDRDQPQHF. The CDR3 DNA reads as TGTGCCAGCAGCTTAGACAGGGACCAGCCCCAGCATTTT.

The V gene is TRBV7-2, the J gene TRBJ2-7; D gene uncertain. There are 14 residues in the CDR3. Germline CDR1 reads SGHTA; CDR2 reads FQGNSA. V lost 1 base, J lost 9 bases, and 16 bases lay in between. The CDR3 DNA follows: TGTGCCAGCAGCTTAGACCAGGCCATACGACGGCAGTACTTC. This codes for CASSLDQAIRRQYF.

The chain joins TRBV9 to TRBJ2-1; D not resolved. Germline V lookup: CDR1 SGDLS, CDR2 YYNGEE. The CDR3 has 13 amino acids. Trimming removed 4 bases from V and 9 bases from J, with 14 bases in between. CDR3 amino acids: CASSLNTGLEQFF. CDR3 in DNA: TGTGCCAGCAGCCTTAATACTGGTCTTGAGCAGTTCTTC.

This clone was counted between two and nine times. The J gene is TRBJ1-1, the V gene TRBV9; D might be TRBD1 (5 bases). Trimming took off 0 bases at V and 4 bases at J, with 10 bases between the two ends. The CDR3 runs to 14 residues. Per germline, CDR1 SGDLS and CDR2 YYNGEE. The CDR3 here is CASSVAQGGTEAFF. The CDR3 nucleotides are TGTGCCAGCAGCGTAGCGCAGGGAGGCACTGAAGCTTTCTTT. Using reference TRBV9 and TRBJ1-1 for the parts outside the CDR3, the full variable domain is DSGVTQTPKHLITATGQRVTLRCSPRSGDLSVYWYQQSLDQGLQFLIQYYNGEERAKGNILERFSAQQFPDLHSELNLSSLELGDSALYFCASSVAQGGTEAFFGQGTRLTVV.

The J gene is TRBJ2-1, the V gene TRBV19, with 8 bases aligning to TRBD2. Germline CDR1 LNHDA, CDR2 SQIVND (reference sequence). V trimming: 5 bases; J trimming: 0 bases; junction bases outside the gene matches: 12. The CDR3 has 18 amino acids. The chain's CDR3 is CASSFGLAGPSSYNEQFF. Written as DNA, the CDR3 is TGTGCCAGTAGTTTCGGGCTAGCGGGCCCTAGCTCCTACAATGAGCAGTTCTTC.

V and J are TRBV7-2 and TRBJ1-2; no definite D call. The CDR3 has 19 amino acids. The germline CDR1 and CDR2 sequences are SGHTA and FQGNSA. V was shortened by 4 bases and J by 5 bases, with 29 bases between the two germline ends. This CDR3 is CASSSHSSLLQSTGYGYTF. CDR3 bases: TGTGCCAGCAGCTCACATAGTAGTCTTTTGCAGTCAACGGGGTATGGCTACACCTTC.

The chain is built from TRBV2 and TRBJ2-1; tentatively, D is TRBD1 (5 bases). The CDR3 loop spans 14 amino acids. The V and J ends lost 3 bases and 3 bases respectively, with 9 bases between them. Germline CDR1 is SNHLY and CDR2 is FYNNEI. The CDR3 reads CASSDVGVYNEQFF. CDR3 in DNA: TGTGCCAGCAGTGACGTAGGGGTCTACAATGAGCAGTTCTTC.

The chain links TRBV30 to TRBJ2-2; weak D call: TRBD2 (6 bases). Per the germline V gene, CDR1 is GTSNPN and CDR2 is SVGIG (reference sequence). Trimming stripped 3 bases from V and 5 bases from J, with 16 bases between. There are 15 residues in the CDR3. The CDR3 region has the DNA TGTGCCTGGAGAGCCCCTCTAGCGCCTACCGGGGAGCTGTTTTTT. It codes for CAWRAPLAPTGELFF.

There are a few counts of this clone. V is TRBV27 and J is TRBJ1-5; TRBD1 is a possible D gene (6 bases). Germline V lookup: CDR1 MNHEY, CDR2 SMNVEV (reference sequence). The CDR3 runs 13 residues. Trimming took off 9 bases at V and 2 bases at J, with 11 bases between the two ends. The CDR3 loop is CARGTGRNQPQHF. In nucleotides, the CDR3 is TGTGCCAGGGGAACAGGGCGCAATCAGCCCCAGCATTTT.

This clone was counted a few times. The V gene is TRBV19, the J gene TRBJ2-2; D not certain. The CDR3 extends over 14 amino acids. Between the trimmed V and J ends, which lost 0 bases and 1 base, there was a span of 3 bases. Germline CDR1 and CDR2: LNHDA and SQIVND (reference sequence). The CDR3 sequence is CASSIDVNTGELFF. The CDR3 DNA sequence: TGTGCCAGTAGTATAGACGTGAACACCGGGGAGCTGTTTTTT. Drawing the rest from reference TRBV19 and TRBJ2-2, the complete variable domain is DGGITQSPKYLFRKEGQNVTLSCEQNLNHDAMYWYRQDPGQGLRLIYYSQIVNDFQKGDIAEGYSVSREKKESFPLTVTSAQKNPTAFYLCASSIDVNTGELFFGEGSRLTVL.

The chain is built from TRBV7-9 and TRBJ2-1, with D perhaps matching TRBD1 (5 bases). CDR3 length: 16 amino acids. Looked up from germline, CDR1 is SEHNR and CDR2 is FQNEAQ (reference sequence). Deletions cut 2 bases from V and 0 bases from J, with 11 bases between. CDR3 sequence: CASSLLGLSSYNEQFF. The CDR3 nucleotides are TGTGCCAGCAGCTTATTGGGGCTTAGCTCCTACAATGAGCAGTTCTTC.

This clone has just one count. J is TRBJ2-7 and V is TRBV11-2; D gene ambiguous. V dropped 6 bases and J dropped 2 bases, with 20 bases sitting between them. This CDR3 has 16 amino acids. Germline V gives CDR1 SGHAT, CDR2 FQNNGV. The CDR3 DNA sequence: TGTGCCAGCAGTTCGATCGGTCGGGTGCCTCCCTACGAGCAGTACTTC. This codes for CASSSIGRVPPYEQYF.